The clone carrying this TCR beta chain has just a few counts. Antigen specificity is unknown. This entry is derived from a study of radiation and T cells in renal cell carcinoma. Notes on the study in general: Baseline intratumoral clonotype presence is unknown without pretreatment biopsies. In blood, top tumor clones expanded by 2 weeks, shrinking by 4.

Time point given: blood 4 weeks post-SBRT, at nephrectomy. The sample's treatment: 15 Gy SBRT to primary tumor, nephrectomy 4 weeks later. This renal cell carcinoma was of the clear cell type. Clones were sequenced by immunoSEQ multiplex PCR, and TCRdb holds only the in-frame ones, with some missing. This sample has about 83,000 clones, with approximately 82% found just once. The CDR3 has 17 residues. Germline lookup yields CDR1 LNHNV and CDR2 YYDKDF (reference sequence). V was clipped by 0 bases and J by 6 bases; unmatched bases: 9. The input for sequencing was blood, taken from a patient whose treatment included radiotherapy and nephrectomy. This sequence was found in a woman aged 55-75 years with renal cell carcinoma. The rearrangement uses TRBV15 and TRBJ2-1, with 9 bases matching TRBD2. The CDR3 reads CATSRDGSSGGINEQFF. DNA for the CDR3: TGTGCCACCAGCAGAGATGGGAGTAGCGGGGGAATCAATGAGCAGTTCTTC.